This T cell receptor beta chain was captured by sequencing in a study of blood T cell repertoires in COVID-19. Study-wide background: Some COVID-19 samples were acute and others convalescent; all came from the United States, Italy and Spain.

Using immunoSEQ multiplex PCR, the repertoire was profiled, and TCRdb retains in-frame clones only, with some absent. This table has 360,000 or so clones, roughly 90% appearing once. CDR3 size: 17 residues. Germline assignment: CDR1 MNHNS and CDR2 SASEGT. J gave up 3 bases and V 0 bases, and 8 bases lay outside the gene matches. J is TRBJ1-5 and V is TRBV6-1, with TRBD1 matching over 7 bases. This clonotype was sampled from a woman in her twenties or thirties who had recovered from COVID-19. The specimen sequenced was PBMCs or T cells enriched from blood (not recorded which). CDR3 protein: CASSEAGDSRNNQPQHF. The CDR3 DNA reads TGTGCCAGCAGTGAAGCGGGGGACAGCCGAAACAATCAGCCCCAGCATTTT.